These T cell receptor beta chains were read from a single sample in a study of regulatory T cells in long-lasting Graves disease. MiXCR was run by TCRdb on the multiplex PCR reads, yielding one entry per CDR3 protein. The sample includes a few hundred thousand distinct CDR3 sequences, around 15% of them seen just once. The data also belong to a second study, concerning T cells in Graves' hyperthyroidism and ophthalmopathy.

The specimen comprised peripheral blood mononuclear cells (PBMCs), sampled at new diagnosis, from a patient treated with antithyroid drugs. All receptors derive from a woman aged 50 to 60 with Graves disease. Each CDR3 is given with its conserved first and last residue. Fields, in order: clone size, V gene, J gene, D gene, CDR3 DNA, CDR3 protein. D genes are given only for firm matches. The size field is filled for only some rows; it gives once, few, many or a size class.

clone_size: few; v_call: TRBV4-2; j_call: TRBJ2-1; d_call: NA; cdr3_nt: TGTGCCAGCAGCCAAGTCAGTGGGCCTAATCGGGGCAATGAGCAGTTCTTC; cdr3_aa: CASSQVSGPNRGNEQFF
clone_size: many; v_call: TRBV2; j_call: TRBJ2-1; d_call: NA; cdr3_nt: TGTGCCAGCAGCCGTAGCGAGAGCTCCTACAATGAGCAGTTCTTC; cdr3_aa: CASSRSESSYNEQFF
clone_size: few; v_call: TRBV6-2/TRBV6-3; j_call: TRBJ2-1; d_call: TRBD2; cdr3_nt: TGTGCCAGCAGTTACTCGATCACGGCTAGCGGGACCTACAATGAGCAGTTCTTC; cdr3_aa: CASSYSITASGTYNEQFF
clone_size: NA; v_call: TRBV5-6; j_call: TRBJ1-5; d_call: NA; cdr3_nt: TGTGCCAGCAGCTTTTCGCTCGGGAGTAGCAATCAGCCCCAGCATTTT; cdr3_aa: CASSFSLGSSNQPQHF
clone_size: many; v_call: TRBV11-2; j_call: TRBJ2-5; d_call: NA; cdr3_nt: TGTGCCAGCAGCTTAAGGGGGAAAGAGACCCAGTACTTC; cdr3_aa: CASSLRGKETQYF
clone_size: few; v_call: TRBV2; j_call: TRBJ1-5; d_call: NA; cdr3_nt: TGTGCCAGCAGCTCCGGTCTCGGGAATCAGCCCCAGCATTTT; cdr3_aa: CASSSGLGNQPQHF
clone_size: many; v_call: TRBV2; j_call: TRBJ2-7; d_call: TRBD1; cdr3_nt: TGTGCCAACAACAGGGGAAATTACGAGCAGTACTTC; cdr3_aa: CANNRGNYEQYF
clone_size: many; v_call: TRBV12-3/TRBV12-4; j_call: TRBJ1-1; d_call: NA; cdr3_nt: TGTGCCAGCAGGTGGGGGGGCACTGAAGCTTTCTTT; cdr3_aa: CASRWGGTEAFF
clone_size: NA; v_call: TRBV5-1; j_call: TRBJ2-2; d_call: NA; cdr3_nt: TGCGCCAGCAGCTTGGAACGGACCATTACCGGGGAGCTGTTTTTT; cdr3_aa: CASSLERTITGELFF
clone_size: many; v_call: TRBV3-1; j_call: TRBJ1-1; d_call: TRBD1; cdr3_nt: TGTGCCAGCAGCCCGATCCAGGGGGCCACTGAAGCTTTCTTT; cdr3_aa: CASSPIQGATEAFF
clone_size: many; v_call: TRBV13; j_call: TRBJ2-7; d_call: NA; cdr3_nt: TGTGCCAGCAGCCCCCGTGGAGCCTCAAGGCAGTACTTC; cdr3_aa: CASSPRGASRQYF
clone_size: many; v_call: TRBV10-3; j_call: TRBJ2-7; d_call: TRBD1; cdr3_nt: TGTGCCATCAGTGGTGGGACAGACTACGAGCAGTACTTC; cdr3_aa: CAISGGTDYEQYF
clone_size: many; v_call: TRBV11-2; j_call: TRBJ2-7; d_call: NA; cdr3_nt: TGTGCCAGCAGCTTAGGACAGGTTCCCTACGAGCAGTACTTC; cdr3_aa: CASSLGQVPYEQYF
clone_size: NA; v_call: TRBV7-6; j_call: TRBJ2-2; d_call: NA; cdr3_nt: TGTGCCAGCAGCTTGGGACGAGGGGCACGGTGGGCCGGGGAGCTGTTTTTT; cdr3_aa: CASSLGRGARWAGELFF
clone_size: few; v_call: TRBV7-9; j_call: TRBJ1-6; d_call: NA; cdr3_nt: TGTGCCAGCAGCCTCCCGACAGGCAATTCACCCCTCCACTTT; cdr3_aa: CASSLPTGNSPLHF
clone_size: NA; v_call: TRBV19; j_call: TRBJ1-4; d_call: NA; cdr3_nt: TGTGCCAGTAACCCCCCCGGTGGGTTAGGAGAAAAACTGTTTTTT; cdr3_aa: CASNPPGGLGEKLFF
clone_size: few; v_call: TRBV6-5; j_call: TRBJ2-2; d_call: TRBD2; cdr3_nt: TGTGCCAGCAGTTACTCTGCGGGAGGCGTCACCGGGGAGCTGTTTTTT; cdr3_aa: CASSYSAGGVTGELFF
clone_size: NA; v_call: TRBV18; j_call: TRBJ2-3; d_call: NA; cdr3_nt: TGTGTCAGCTCACCAGGGTCATTTGGGCTGACAGATACGCAGTATTTT; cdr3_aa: CVSSPGSFGLTDTQYF
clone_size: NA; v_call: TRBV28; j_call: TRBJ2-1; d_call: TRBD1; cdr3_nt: TGTGCCAGCAGTGATATTGACAGGGGCAATGAGCAGTTCTTC; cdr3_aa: CASSDIDRGNEQFF
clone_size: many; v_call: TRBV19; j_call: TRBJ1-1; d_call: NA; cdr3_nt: TGTGCCAGTAGTATCTCTCGAAACACTGAAGCTTTCTTT; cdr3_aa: CASSISRNTEAFF
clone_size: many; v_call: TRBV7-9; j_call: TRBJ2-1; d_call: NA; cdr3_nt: TGTGCCAGCAGCTTAGTAGACTCGGTGCGCTACAATGAGCAGTTCTTC; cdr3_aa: CASSLVDSVRYNEQFF
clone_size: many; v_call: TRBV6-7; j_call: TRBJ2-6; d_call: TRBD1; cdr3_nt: TGTGCCAGCAGTTACTCGTTTGAAGATCTTGAGCAGGGGGCAACTGGGGCCAACGTCCTGACTTTC; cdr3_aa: CASSYSFEDLEQGATGANVLTF
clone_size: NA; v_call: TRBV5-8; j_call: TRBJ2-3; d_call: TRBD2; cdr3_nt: TGTGCCAGCAGACCAGCGGGAGGGCTAGCAGATACGCAGTATTTT; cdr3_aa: CASRPAGGLADTQYF
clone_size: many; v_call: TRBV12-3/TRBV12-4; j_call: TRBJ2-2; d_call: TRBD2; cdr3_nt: TGTGCCAGCAGTCGGGGGGGCTATGACACCGGGGAGCTGTTTTTT; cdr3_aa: CASSRGGYDTGELFF
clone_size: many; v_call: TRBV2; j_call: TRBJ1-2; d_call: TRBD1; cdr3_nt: TGTGCCAGCAGTACCCGACAGGGAGGCTCTGGCTACACCTTC; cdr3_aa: CASSTRQGGSGYTF
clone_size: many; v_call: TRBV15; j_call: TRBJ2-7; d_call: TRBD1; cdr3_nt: TGTGCCACCAGCAGAGAAACGGGACAGATCTACGAGCAGTACTTC; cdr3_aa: CATSRETGQIYEQYF
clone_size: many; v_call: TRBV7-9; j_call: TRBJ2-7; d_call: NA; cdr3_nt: TGTGCCAGCAGCTCAAGTTATGAAGGCGAGCAGTACTTC; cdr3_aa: CASSSSYEGEQYF
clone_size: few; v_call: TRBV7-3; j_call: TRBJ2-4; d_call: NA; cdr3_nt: TGTGCCAGCAGCCAGACGGGAAGCAACATTCAGTACTTC; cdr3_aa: CASSQTGSNIQYF
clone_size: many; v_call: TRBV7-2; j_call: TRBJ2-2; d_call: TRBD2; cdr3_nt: TGTGCCAGCAGTTACTCCAGCGGGGGGAACACCGGGGAGCTGTTTTTT; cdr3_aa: CASSYSSGGNTGELFF
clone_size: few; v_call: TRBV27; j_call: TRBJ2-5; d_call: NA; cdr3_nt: TGTGCCAGCAGAACAACTAGTTGGGGCCAAGAGACCCAGTACTTC; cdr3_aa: CASRTTSWGQETQYF